The entry below gives a single T cell receptor (beta chain) sequence along with its context. This specimen comes from a study of technical replicates of blood from a few donors. Here immunoSEQ multiplex PCR was the method, and the copy in TCRdb shows in-frame clones only, minus some. The sample records tens of thousands of clones, roughly 89% being singletons. Germline V gene data show CDR1 as SGHTA and CDR2 as FQGNSA. The CDR3 has 14 amino acids. Trimming took 1 base from V and 3 from J, leaving 10 bases between them. This chain links TRBV7-2 with TRBJ2-7, with D possibly matching TRBD1 (5 bases). The sequence was collected from a human donor in good health. Sequenced input: T cells isolated from PBMCs. This CDR3 reads CASSLVAGNYEQYF. CDR3 nucleotide sequence: TGTGCCAGCAGCTTAGTAGCAGGGAACTACGAGCAGTACTTC.